A selection of T cell receptor beta chains follows, all from one sample in a study of liver allograft versus peripheral blood T cells. TCRdb re-derived calls from the reads in MiXCR, one entry per CDR3 protein. The repertoire holds around 360 distinct CDR3 sequences, with under 30% as singletons. The receptors stem from a human patient who had a liver transplant. The T cells may partly be graft donor cells. Each CDR3 is given with its conserved first and last residue. Fields, in order: D gene, V gene, clone size, J gene, CDR3 protein, CDR3 DNA. A D gene is named only where the DNA matches it firmly. Size is stated for part of the rows, as once, few or many counts, or as a class when the clone is expanded.

d_call: TRBD2; v_call: TRBV6-2/TRBV6-3; clone_size: large; j_call: TRBJ2-1; cdr3_aa: CASSYIGGRTSGSRISNEQFF; cdr3_nt: TGTGCCAGCAGTTATATAGGGGGCCGGACTAGCGGGAGTCGTATTTCCAATGAGCAGTTCTTC
d_call: TRBD2; v_call: TRBV9; clone_size: medium-sized; j_call: TRBJ2-5; cdr3_aa: CASSVASGQETQYF; cdr3_nt: TGTGCCAGCAGCGTAGCTAGCGGACAAGAGACCCAGTACTTC
d_call: TRBD2; v_call: TRBV20-1; clone_size: medium-sized; j_call: TRBJ2-7; cdr3_aa: CSAPRGGSYEQYF; cdr3_nt: TGCAGTGCCCCCCGGGGGGGGTCCTACGAGCAGTACTTC
d_call: NA; v_call: TRBV4-1; clone_size: NA; j_call: TRBJ1-2; cdr3_aa: CASSQDPGDGGGYTF; cdr3_nt: TGCGCCAGCAGCCAAGACCCCGGGGACGGCGGCGGCTACACCTTC
d_call: NA; v_call: TRBV11-2; clone_size: medium-sized; j_call: TRBJ2-7; cdr3_aa: CASSLSSYHEQYF; cdr3_nt: TGTGCCAGCAGCTTAAGCAGTTACCACGAGCAGTACTTC
d_call: NA; v_call: TRBV29-1; clone_size: large; j_call: TRBJ1-1; cdr3_aa: CSVLSRVSGGNTEAFF; cdr3_nt: TGCAGCGTCCTCAGTCGCGTTTCGGGGGGGAACACTGAAGCTTTCTTT
d_call: TRBD1; v_call: TRBV5-4; clone_size: NA; j_call: TRBJ1-2; cdr3_aa: CASSTPDRGHYGYTF; cdr3_nt: TGTGCCAGCAGCACCCCGGACAGGGGACACTATGGCTACACCTTC
d_call: NA; v_call: TRBV20-1; clone_size: medium-sized; j_call: TRBJ1-1; cdr3_aa: CSALGGMGNTEAFF; cdr3_nt: TGCAGTGCGCTTGGGGGGATGGGAAACACTGAAGCTTTCTTT
d_call: TRBD2; v_call: TRBV6-5; clone_size: medium-sized; j_call: TRBJ2-1; cdr3_aa: CASSSPAGGPGGNEQFF; cdr3_nt: TGTGCCAGCAGTTCGCCCGCCGGGGGACCGGGAGGTAATGAGCAGTTCTTC
d_call: NA; v_call: TRBV9; clone_size: NA; j_call: TRBJ2-1; cdr3_aa: CASSATSLAASSYNEQFF; cdr3_nt: TGTGCCAGCAGCGCCACCTCTTTAGCGGCGAGCTCCTACAATGAGCAGTTCTTC
d_call: NA; v_call: TRBV6-5; clone_size: NA; j_call: TRBJ2-1; cdr3_aa: CASSSAWGGGEQFF; cdr3_nt: TGTGCCAGCAGTTCTGCCTGGGGGGGCGGAGAGCAGTTCTTC
d_call: TRBD1; v_call: TRBV27; clone_size: large; j_call: TRBJ1-1; cdr3_aa: CASSSPGQGMNTEAFF; cdr3_nt: TGTGCCAGCAGTTCCCCGGGACAGGGGATGAACACTGAAGCTTTCTTT
d_call: NA; v_call: TRBV27; clone_size: NA; j_call: TRBJ1-1; cdr3_aa: CASSLGGMNTEAFF; cdr3_nt: TGTGCCAGCAGTTTAGGGGGGATGAACACTGAAGCTTTCTTT
d_call: TRBD1; v_call: TRBV18; clone_size: large; j_call: TRBJ1-2; cdr3_aa: CASSRTGDYGYTF; cdr3_nt: TGTGCCAGCTCTCGAACAGGGGACTATGGCTACACCTTC
d_call: TRBD2; v_call: TRBV6-5; clone_size: medium-sized; j_call: TRBJ2-1; cdr3_aa: CASSSGGLDEQFF; cdr3_nt: TGTGCCAGCAGCTCGGGAGGGCTGGATGAGCAGTTCTTC
d_call: NA; v_call: TRBV14; clone_size: medium-sized; j_call: TRBJ2-1; cdr3_aa: CASSQDLSIPTYNEQFF; cdr3_nt: TGTGCCAGCAGCCAAGATCTGTCCATTCCAACCTACAATGAGCAGTTCTTC
d_call: NA; v_call: TRBV6-5; clone_size: hyperexpanded; j_call: TRBJ1-1; cdr3_aa: CASSPLEGITEAFF; cdr3_nt: TGTGCCAGCAGTCCCCTTGAGGGGATCACTGAAGCTTTCTTT
d_call: NA; v_call: TRBV7-3; clone_size: medium-sized; j_call: TRBJ1-2; cdr3_aa: CASSFGGLGSYTF; cdr3_nt: TGTGCCAGCAGCTTTGGGGGGTTAGGTAGCTACACCTTC
d_call: NA; v_call: TRBV6-1; clone_size: large; j_call: TRBJ1-2; cdr3_aa: CASSYGGVTYGYTF; cdr3_nt: TGTGCCAGCAGTTACGGGGGGGTAACCTATGGCTACACCTTC
d_call: NA; v_call: TRBV29-1; clone_size: hyperexpanded; j_call: TRBJ1-1; cdr3_aa: CSVRGTEAFF; cdr3_nt: TGCAGCGTTAGGGGCACTGAAGCTTTCTTT
d_call: NA; v_call: TRBV5-6; clone_size: large; j_call: TRBJ1-5; cdr3_aa: CASSSLGVQPQHF; cdr3_nt: TGTGCCAGCAGCTCTCTAGGGGTTCAGCCCCAGCATTTT
d_call: NA; v_call: TRBV9; clone_size: large; j_call: TRBJ1-1; cdr3_aa: CASSSEGYEAFF; cdr3_nt: TGTGCCAGCAGTTCAGAGGGGTATGAAGCTTTCTTT
d_call: NA; v_call: TRBV12-3/TRBV12-4; clone_size: medium-sized; j_call: TRBJ2-1; cdr3_aa: CASSPSGSRNEQFF; cdr3_nt: TGTGCCAGCAGTCCCTCGGGGTCCCGGAATGAGCAGTTCTTC
d_call: TRBD2; v_call: TRBV30; clone_size: large; j_call: TRBJ2-3; cdr3_aa: CAWSWGTSGDTQYF; cdr3_nt: TGTGCCTGGAGTTGGGGGACTAGCGGAGATACGCAGTATTTT
d_call: NA; v_call: TRBV12-3/TRBV12-4; clone_size: medium-sized; j_call: TRBJ1-1; cdr3_aa: CASSLIPSGAEAFF; cdr3_nt: TGTGCCAGCAGTTTGATACCCTCCGGAGCTGAAGCTTTCTTT
d_call: TRBD2; v_call: TRBV13; clone_size: few; j_call: TRBJ2-7; cdr3_aa: CASSSGLALYEQYF; cdr3_nt: TGTGCCAGCAGCTCCGGACTAGCGCTCTACGAGCAGTACTTC
d_call: TRBD2; v_call: TRBV10-3; clone_size: NA; j_call: TRBJ2-1; cdr3_aa: CAISGSLAGGNEQFF; cdr3_nt: TGTGCCATCAGTGGATCCCTAGCGGGGGGCAATGAGCAGTTCTTC
d_call: NA; v_call: TRBV30; clone_size: NA; j_call: TRBJ2-3; cdr3_aa: CAWSLGDTQYF; cdr3_nt: TGTGCCTGGAGTCTCGGGGATACGCAGTATTTT
d_call: NA; v_call: TRBV5-6; clone_size: large; j_call: TRBJ2-3; cdr3_aa: CASSLRGGPLTDTQYF; cdr3_nt: TGTGCCAGCAGCTTGAGGGGGGGGCCCTTAACAGATACGCAGTATTTT
d_call: NA; v_call: TRBV19; clone_size: NA; j_call: TRBJ1-2; cdr3_aa: CATQWDGYTF; cdr3_nt: TGTGCCACTCAGTGGGATGGCTACACCTTC
d_call: NA; v_call: TRBV30; clone_size: medium-sized; j_call: TRBJ2-3; cdr3_aa: CAWSVLGNTDTQYF; cdr3_nt: TGTGCCTGGAGTGTACTGGGGAACACAGATACGCAGTATTTT
d_call: TRBD1; v_call: TRBV6-5; clone_size: few; j_call: TRBJ1-5; cdr3_aa: CASRQTGRNQPQHF; cdr3_nt: TGTGCCAGCAGACAGACAGGGCGCAATCAGCCCCAGCATTTT
d_call: NA; v_call: TRBV7-2; clone_size: few; j_call: TRBJ2-7; cdr3_aa: CASSPMRWGDYEQYF; cdr3_nt: TGTGCCAGCAGCCCCATGAGATGGGGAGACTACGAGCAGTACTTC
d_call: TRBD2; v_call: TRBV20-1; clone_size: many; j_call: TRBJ2-3; cdr3_aa: CSASIGAGGITDTQYF; cdr3_nt: TGCAGTGCTAGTATAGGAGCGGGAGGGATAACAGATACGCAGTATTTT
d_call: NA; v_call: TRBV12-3/TRBV12-4; clone_size: many; j_call: TRBJ2-7; cdr3_aa: CASSFRRVGQYF; cdr3_nt: TGTGCCAGCAGTTTTAGGCGCGTGGGGCAGTACTTC
d_call: TRBD2; v_call: TRBV5-4; clone_size: NA; j_call: TRBJ2-1; cdr3_aa: CASSPTSGSSDEQFF; cdr3_nt: TGTGCCAGCAGCCCTACTAGCGGGAGTAGCGATGAGCAGTTCTTC
d_call: NA; v_call: TRBV7-2; clone_size: medium-sized; j_call: TRBJ2-7; cdr3_aa: CASSLGTHRVYEQYF; cdr3_nt: TGTGCCAGCAGCTTGGGGACTCACAGGGTATACGAGCAGTACTTC
d_call: NA; v_call: TRBV3-2; clone_size: NA; j_call: TRBJ1-3; cdr3_aa: CASSQEVCGTGAGNTIYF; cdr3_nt: TGTGCCAGCAGCCAAGAAGTGTGCGGGACAGGGGCAGGAAACACCATATATTTT
d_call: NA; v_call: TRBV12-3/TRBV12-4; clone_size: NA; j_call: TRBJ2-7; cdr3_aa: CASSLVGDPVRYEQYF; cdr3_nt: TGTGCCAGCAGTTTAGTAGGGGACCCCGTACGCTACGAGCAGTACTTC
d_call: NA; v_call: TRBV6-5; clone_size: large; j_call: TRBJ2-1; cdr3_aa: CASSHQGHEQFF; cdr3_nt: TGTGCCAGCAGCCATCAGGGGCATGAGCAGTTCTTC
d_call: TRBD1; v_call: TRBV30; clone_size: medium-sized; j_call: TRBJ2-2; cdr3_aa: CAGGQGASTGELFF; cdr3_nt: TGTGCCGGGGGACAGGGAGCTTCCACCGGGGAGCTGTTTTTT
d_call: NA; v_call: TRBV6-5; clone_size: NA; j_call: TRBJ2-7; cdr3_aa: CASSRPSGSYEQYF; cdr3_nt: TGTGCCAGCAGCCGCCCGTCCGGCTCCTACGAGCAGTACTTC
d_call: TRBD1; v_call: TRBV18; clone_size: large; j_call: TRBJ1-2; cdr3_aa: CASSPLGQLYGYTF; cdr3_nt: TGTGCCAGCTCACCCTTGGGACAGCTCTATGGCTACACCTTC
d_call: NA; v_call: TRBV11-2; clone_size: NA; j_call: TRBJ2-2; cdr3_aa: CASRTGSGELFF; cdr3_nt: TGTGCCAGCAGAACAGGGTCCGGGGAGCTGTTTTTT
d_call: NA; v_call: TRBV6-5; clone_size: few; j_call: TRBJ2-7; cdr3_aa: CASSYSIPGAYEQYF; cdr3_nt: TGTGCCAGCAGTTACTCGATTCCGGGGGCCTACGAGCAGTACTTC
d_call: TRBD2; v_call: TRBV11-2; clone_size: NA; j_call: TRBJ2-3; cdr3_aa: CASSLVPGLAGSTDTQYF; cdr3_nt: TGTGCCAGCAGCTTAGTCCCCGGACTAGCGGGGAGCACAGATACGCAGTATTTT
d_call: NA; v_call: TRBV30; clone_size: medium-sized; j_call: TRBJ2-5; cdr3_aa: CAWSGGAHQETQYF; cdr3_nt: TGTGCCTGGAGTGGGGGGGCCCATCAAGAGACCCAGTACTTC
d_call: NA; v_call: TRBV11-2; clone_size: medium-sized; j_call: TRBJ2-1; cdr3_aa: CASSSAAFNEQFF; cdr3_nt: TGTGCCAGCAGCTCCGCCGCATTCAATGAGCAGTTCTTC
d_call: NA; v_call: TRBV18; clone_size: NA; j_call: TRBJ2-1; cdr3_aa: CASSPWRGDFSSYNEQFF; cdr3_nt: TGTGCCAGCTCACCCTGGCGTGGGGACTTCAGCTCCTACAATGAGCAGTTCTTC
d_call: NA; v_call: TRBV4-1; clone_size: few; j_call: TRBJ1-4; cdr3_aa: CASSQAQLKGRGEKLFF; cdr3_nt: TGCGCCAGCAGCCAAGCTCAACTCAAGGGCCGAGGGGAAAAACTGTTTTTT
d_call: TRBD2; v_call: TRBV6-5; clone_size: medium-sized; j_call: TRBJ2-7; cdr3_aa: CASSPSLAGGFYEQYF; cdr3_nt: TGTGCCAGCAGCCCCTCTTTAGCGGGAGGCTTCTACGAGCAGTACTTC
d_call: NA; v_call: TRBV6-6; clone_size: large; j_call: TRBJ2-5; cdr3_aa: CASSYAGAQETQYF; cdr3_nt: TGTGCCAGCAGTTACGCGGGGGCACAAGAGACCCAGTACTTC